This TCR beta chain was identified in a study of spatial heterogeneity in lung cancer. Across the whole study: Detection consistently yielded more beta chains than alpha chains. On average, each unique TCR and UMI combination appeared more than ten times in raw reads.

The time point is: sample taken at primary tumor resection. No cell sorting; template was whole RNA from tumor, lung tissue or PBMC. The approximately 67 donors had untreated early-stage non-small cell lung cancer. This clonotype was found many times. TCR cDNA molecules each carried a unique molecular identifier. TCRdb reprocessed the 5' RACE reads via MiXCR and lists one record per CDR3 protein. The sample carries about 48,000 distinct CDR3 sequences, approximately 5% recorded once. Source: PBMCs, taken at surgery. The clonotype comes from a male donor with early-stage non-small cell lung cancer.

CDR3 residues: CASSLVPGAEAFF. The CDR3 nucleotides are TGTGCCAGCAGCTTAGTTCCTGGCGCTGAAGCTTTCTTT. The V call is TRBV11-3, the J call TRBJ1-1; D is undetermined. The CDR3 covers 13 residues. V lost 1 base, J lost 6 bases, and 9 bases lay in between. The germline V gene has CDR1 SGHNT and CDR2 YENEEA.